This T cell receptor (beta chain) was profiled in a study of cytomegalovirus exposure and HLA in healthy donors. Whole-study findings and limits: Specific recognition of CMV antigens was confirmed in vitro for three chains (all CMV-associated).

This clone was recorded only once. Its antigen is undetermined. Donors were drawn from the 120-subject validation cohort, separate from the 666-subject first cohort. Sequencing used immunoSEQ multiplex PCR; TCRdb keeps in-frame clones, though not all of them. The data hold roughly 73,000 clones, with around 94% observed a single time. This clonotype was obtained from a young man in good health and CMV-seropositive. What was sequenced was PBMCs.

The CDR3 sequence is CASTRSGGSSGNEQFF. CDR3 coding DNA: TGCGCCAGCACGCGCTCGGGAGGGAGTTCTGGAAATGAGCAGTTCTTC. This chain links TRBV5-1 with TRBJ2-1, with 8 bases lining up with TRBD2. CDR1 is SGHRS, CDR2 YFSETQ, per germline. The ends lost 6 bases at V and 7 bases at J; junction bases unmatched: 15. The CDR3 runs 16 residues.